What follows are 30 T cell receptor beta chains derived from one specimen sequenced in a study of OX40 agonist ivuxolimab in advanced cancers. Sequencing used immunoSEQ multiplex PCR; TCRdb keeps in-frame clones, though not all of them. Here the sample spans around 70,000 clones, roughly 82% being singletons. The source material was CD4+ or CD8+ T cells sorted from blood, sampled in a trial of the OX40 agonist ivuxolimab. The source is an adult with an advanced solid tumor such as melanoma, head and neck, liver or kidney cancer.

The V and J genes are TRBV18 and TRBJ2-7, with a tentative D call TRBD1 (7 bases). This CDR3 contains 13 residues. V shed 6 bases and J shed 1 base, with 10 bases lying between them. In germline, CDR1 is KGHSH, CDR2 LQKENI. CDR3 sequence reads: CASSEGQSYEQYF. In DNA, the CDR3 is TGTGCCAGCTCGGAGGGACAGTCCTACGAGCAGTACTTC.

The J gene is TRBJ1-1, the V gene TRBV7-9, with a tentative D call TRBD1 (5 bases). Germline values: CDR1 SEHNR, CDR2 FQNEAQ (reference sequence). The V gene lost 3 bases and the J gene lost 5 bases, with 16 bases spanning the gap. CDR3 length equals 15 residues. The CDR3 nucleotides are TGTGCCAGCAGCTTCGGAGCGGCAGGGAGGACTGAAGCTTTCTTT. It codes for CASSFGAAGRTEAFF.

This rearrangement joins TRBV6-4 to TRBJ1-5; 8 nucleotides agree with TRBD1. V gave up 0 bases and J gave up 4 bases; unmatched junction bases: 2. The germline CDR1 and CDR2 sequences are MRHNA and SNTAGT. CDR3 length: 15 amino acids. The CDR3 reads CASSDSTGANQPQHF. The CDR3 DNA reads TGTGCCAGCAGTGACTCGACAGGGGCGAATCAGCCCCAGCATTTT.

The J gene is TRBJ2-7, the V gene TRBV5-7; 8 nucleotides agree with TRBD2. TRBV5-7 is an ORF, with its function uncertain. V shed 0 bases, J shed 3 bases, and the junction held 5 bases outside the gene matches. This CDR3 spans 15 amino acids. DNA for the CDR3: TGTGCCAGCAGCTTGGGACTAGCGAATAACTACGAGCAGTACTTC. Protein product: CASSLGLANNYEQYF.

This chain links TRBV5-4 with TRBJ2-5; maybe TRBD1 (7 bases). The CDR3 has 16 residues. V lost 5 bases and J lost 3, with 20 bases in between. Germline CDR1 reads SGHNT; CDR2 reads YYREEE (reference sequence). The CDR3 is CASRTGGTDEEETQYF. CDR3 DNA sequence: TGTGCCAGCAGAACCGGAGGGACAGACGAAGAAGAGACCCAGTACTTC.

The chain links TRBV4-1 to TRBJ2-3; D is perhaps TRBD2 (6 bases). Germline-derived CDR1 and CDR2 are MGHRA and YSYEKL. The CDR3 contains 18 residues. V was trimmed by 6 bases and J by 3 bases, leaving 25 bases between them. The CDR3 spells CASRAKISVGRNTDTQYF. In DNA form, the CDR3 reads TGCGCCAGCAGAGCCAAAATTTCCGTTGGGAGGAATACAGATACGCAGTATTTT.

The gene calls are TRBV6-1 and TRBJ1-2, with D possibly TRBD1 on 6 matching bases. Germline CDR1 reads MNHNS; CDR2 reads SASEGT. The CDR3 has 15 residues. V was shortened by 1 base and J by 2 bases, with 11 bases between the two germline ends. The CDR3 sequence: CASSEVFQGNYGYTF. For the CDR3, the DNA is TGTGCCAGCAGTGAAGTATTCCAGGGGAACTATGGCTACACCTTC.

J is TRBJ1-2 and V is TRBV10-3; D is ambiguous. Looked up from germline, CDR1 is ENHRY and CDR2 is SYGVKD. The germline V and J ends were trimmed by 0 bases and 3 bases, with 5 bases remaining between them. The CDR3 length is 13 residues. The CDR3 bases are TGTGCCATCAGTGAGTCCGCCTACTATGGCTACACCTTC. Its translation is CAISESAYYGYTF.

At least ten counts were recorded for this clone. DNA for the CDR3: TGTGCCAGCAGAGAAGGGGGAGGCTCTGGAAACACCATATATTTT. Protein sequence: CASREGGGSGNTIYF. This rearrangement joins TRBV7-9 to TRBJ1-3; perhaps TRBD1 as D (6 bases). The length of the CDR3 is 15 residues. V was pared by 6 bases and J by 0 bases, with 12 bases between. Germline CDR1 and CDR2: SEHNR and FQNEAQ (reference sequence).

The chain has TRBV6-6 and TRBJ2-2, with D hard to call. The CDR3 totals 16 residues. Germline lookup yields CDR1 MNHNY and CDR2 SVGAGI (reference sequence). Trimming removed 5 bases from V and 3 bases from J, with 16 bases in between. The CDR3 loop reads CASSPRLLIYTGELFF. The CDR3 bases are TGTGCCAGCAGTCCCCGATTGCTTATCTACACCGGGGAGCTGTTTTTT.

The V and J genes are TRBV19 and TRBJ2-4; a weak D match, TRBD1 (5 bases). This CDR3 region has 16 residues. Per the germline V gene, CDR1 is LNHDA and CDR2 is SQIVND (reference sequence). The ends were cut back, 7 bases at V and 3 bases at J, with 19 bases in the middle. The CDR3 reads CASTVTDSSYKNIQYF. As DNA, the CDR3 is TGTGCCAGTACCGTGACAGACTCCTCTTACAAAAACATTCAGTACTTC.

In this sample, this clone turned up a few times. The chain combines TRBV10-3 with TRBJ2-4; 10 bases map to TRBD2. Germline V gives CDR1 ENHRY, CDR2 SYGVKD. CDR3 length: 17 residues. V trimming: 3 bases; J trimming: 0 bases; junction bases outside the gene matches: 5. Written as DNA, the CDR3 is TGTGCCATCAGTGACCGGACTAGCGGTCTAGCCAAAAACATTCAGTACTTC. Its protein product is CAISDRTSGLAKNIQYF.

About this clone: Other DNA sequences from this sample encode an identical CDR3 as well. V is TRBV28 and J is TRBJ2-3, with D unresolved. V was shortened by 3 bases and J by 4 bases, with 2 bases between the two germline ends. Germline loops: CDR1 MDHEN, CDR2 SYDVKM. The CDR3 sequence is 11 residues long. CDR3 sequence reads: CASSLSDTQYF. The CDR3 DNA is TGTGCCAGCAGTTTGTCAGATACGCAGTATTTT.

The rearrangement uses TRBV4-1 and TRBJ1-6; D not resolved. Between the trimmed V and J ends, which lost 5 bases and 10 bases, there was a span of 18 bases. Per germline, CDR1 MGHRA and CDR2 YSYEKL. CDR3 length equals 15 residues. CDR3 region: CASSGVGVKDSPLHF. The CDR3 DNA follows: TGCGCCAGCAGCGGAGTTGGGGTAAAAGACTCACCCCTCCACTTT.

Only a few counts were recorded for this clone. V usage is TRBV28 and J usage is TRBJ1-5, with unresolved D. Germline-derived CDR1 and CDR2 are MDHEN and SYDVKM. The germline V and J ends were trimmed by 3 bases and 6 bases, with 12 bases remaining between them. There are 14 residues in the CDR3. The CDR3 nucleotides are TGTGCCAGCAGTTTCGGTGGGATGGTTCAGCCCCAGCATTTT. Protein sequence: CASSFGGMVQPQHF.

This clone has a handful of counts. Other DNA sequences in the same sample also yield this CDR3. This chain uses TRBV5-1 with TRBJ1-5; no reliable D call. This CDR3 has 14 residues. With 0 bases removed from V and 5 bases from J, the gap between germline ends came to 9 bases. The germline gives CDR1 SGHRS, CDR2 YFSETQ. The CDR3 nucleotides read TGCGCCAGCAGCTTGGGCAGTGGCGATCAGCCCCAGCATTTT. It is translated as CASSLGSGDQPQHF.

The V call is TRBV6-1, the J call TRBJ2-1, with D perhaps TRBD1 or TRBD2 (5 bases each). The V end lost 2 bases, the J end lost 7 bases, and 18 bases lay between the germline ends. This CDR3 is built from 16 residues. From germline, CDR1 is MNHNS and CDR2 SASEGT. CDR3 in DNA: TGTGCCAGCAGTGAAATTGGGACCCCGCAAGTGAATGAGCAGTTCTTC. Amino acid sequence: CASSEIGTPQVNEQFF.

CDR3 bases: TGTGCCAGCAGCTCCAGATTGAACACTGAAGCTTTCTTT. This encodes CASSSRLNTEAFF. J is TRBJ1-1 and V is TRBV5-8; D unresolved. Trimming pared 3 bases from V and 0 bases from J, leaving 6 bases between. The CDR3 consists of 13 residues. The germline V gene encodes CDR1 SGHTS and CDR2 YDEGEE.

About this clone itself: Other DNA sequences in the same sample also yield this CDR3. The V gene is TRBV4-3, the J gene TRBJ2-1; a possible D gene is TRBD2 (5 bases). Germline values: CDR1 LGHNA, CDR2 YSLEER. This CDR3 has 13 amino acids. Trimming left V 1 base short and J 7 bases short, with 8 bases between. The CDR3 DNA is TGCGCCAGCAGCCAAGTCCGGGATAATGAGCAGTTCTTC. It encodes CASSQVRDNEQFF.

The chain recombines TRBV7-2 with TRBJ1-2; D possibly corresponds to TRBD1 (5 bases). The germline V and J ends were trimmed by 3 bases and 0 bases, with 8 bases remaining between them. Germline V gene lookup returns CDR1 SGHTA and CDR2 FQGNSA. The CDR3 length is 14 residues. CDR3 amino acids: CASSFGGTNYGYTF. The CDR3 bases are TGTGCCAGCAGCTTCGGGGGAACTAACTATGGCTACACCTTC.

This chain uses TRBV5-5 with TRBJ2-7; maybe TRBD1 (5 bases). The V gene's germline CDR1 is SGHKS and CDR2 YYEKEE (reference sequence). The CDR3 sequence is 14 residues long. V was clipped by 3 bases and J by 3 bases, with 13 bases between them. CDR3 region: CASSWGRGGYEQYF. In DNA form, the CDR3 reads TGTGCCAGCAGCTGGGGTAGGGGTGGCTACGAGCAGTACTTC.

The chain employs TRBV7-2 and TRBJ2-1; the D gene could be TRBD1 or TRBD2 (5 bases each). The V end was cut by 5 bases, the J end by 5 bases, with 10 bases between. Germline values: CDR1 SGHTA, CDR2 FQGNSA. CDR3 length equals 13 residues. In DNA, the CDR3 is TGTGCCAGCAGCATGGGACCAAACAATGAGCAGTTCTTC. Translating gives CASSMGPNNEQFF. Looking up the rest from reference TRBV7-2 and TRBJ2-1 gives the full variable domain: GAGVSQSPSNKVTEKGKDVELRCDPISGHTALYWYRQSLGQGLEFLIYFQGNSAPDKSGLPSDRFSAERTGGSVSTLTIQRTQQEDSAVYLCASSMGPNNEQFFGPGTRLTVL.

This clone was recorded only once. J is TRBJ2-5 and V is TRBV7-2; 13 nucleotides match TRBD2. Germline V gene lookup returns CDR1 SGHTA and CDR2 FQGNSA. This CDR3 is 16 amino acids long. The J segment lost 4 bases and the V segment lost 6 bases, leaving 8 bases of the junction unmatched. The DNA of the CDR3 is TGTGCCAGCAGATCCCGGACTAGCGGGAGTCCAGAGACCCAGTACTTC. Encoded protein: CASRSRTSGSPETQYF.

The chain joins TRBV25-1 to TRBJ2-7; 7 nucleotides align to TRBD1. Germline V lookup: CDR1 MGHDK, CDR2 SYGVNS. The CDR3 spans 18 residues. V lost 4 bases, J lost 2 bases, and 17 bases stayed unmatched. The CDR3 coding sequence is TGTGCCAGCAGTGCACCAGGAATAAAACAGGGGAATGCCTACGAGCAGTACTTC. Encoded protein: CASSAPGIKQGNAYEQYF.

The CDR3 nucleotides are TGTGCCAGCAGCCCACGGGCGGGGCCCCAGCATTTT. Translating it yields CASSPRAGPQHF. The J gene is TRBJ1-5, the V gene TRBV6-5; D is ambiguous. V was cut by 6 bases and J by 9 bases, with 12 bases left in between. The CDR3 contains 12 residues. Germline V gene lookup returns CDR1 MNHEY and CDR2 SVGAGI.

CDR3 nucleotides: TGTGCCAGCAGTGAAGCTTGGGGGGACAGGGCTTACAATGAGCAGTTCTTC. It codes for CASSEAWGDRAYNEQFF. V gene TRBV6-1 combines with J gene TRBJ2-1, with 9 bases identical to TRBD1. CDR3 length equals 17 residues. CDR1 and CDR2 (germline): MNHNS, SASEGT. V lost 0 bases and J lost 4; bases outside the gene matches: 7.

The CDR3 loop is CASSLGGQGETDTQYF. CDR3 coding DNA: TGCGCCAGCAGCTTGGGGGGACAGGGGGAGACAGATACGCAGTATTTT. The genes are TRBV5-1 and TRBJ2-3; 11 bases are shared with TRBD1. The CDR3 is 16 amino acids. J lost 3 bases, V lost 0 bases, and 3 bases had no gene match. Per germline, CDR1 SGHRS and CDR2 YFSETQ.

This sequence joins TRBV5-4 and TRBJ2-1, with 10 nucleotides matching TRBD2. CDR3 size: 15 residues. Losses at the gene ends were 3 bases for V and 2 bases for J; bases not matched to a gene: 2. The germline gives CDR1 SGHNT, CDR2 YYREEE (reference sequence). The CDR3 coding sequence is TGTGCCAGCAGCTCCAGCGGGGGGGCCTACAATGAGCAGTTCTTC. It specifies CASSSSGGAYNEQFF.

J is TRBJ2-3 and V is TRBV30, with 7 positions matching TRBD1. The CDR3 is 15 residues long. Trimming at V came to 0 bases and at J to 8 bases, leaving 11 bases not matched to a gene. The germline gives CDR1 GTSNPN, CDR2 SVGIG (reference sequence). CDR3 sequence reads: CAWSVLGQSPGTQYF. The DNA for the CDR3 is TGTGCCTGGAGTGTTTTGGGACAGAGCCCGGGTACGCAGTATTTT.

V gene TRBV25-1 combines with J gene TRBJ2-5, with D perhaps TRBD1 or TRBD2 (5 bases each). V lost 7 bases and J 1 base, leaving 13 bases between the germline ends. Germline assignment: CDR1 MGHDK and CDR2 SYGVNS. The CDR3 is 14 amino acids. In nucleotides, the CDR3 is TGTGCCAGCAACTCGAGGGGACCCCAAGAGACCCAGTACTTC. It translates to CASNSRGPQETQYF.